The sequence of this TCR beta chain was determined in a study of CD8+ T cells in alopecia areata. Notes on the study in general: While tofacitinib was given, many expanded lesional clones persisted in scalp and blood.

Treatment indicated: oral pan-JAK inhibitor, 5-10 mg twice daily. V lost 5 bases and J lost 0, with 11 bases in between. The CDR3 spans 14 residues. Germline loops: CDR1 GTSNPN, CDR2 SVGIG (reference sequence). To note about this clone: What it binds is unknown.

After isolation, RNA underwent reverse transcription to generate cDNA as the sequencing template. Using immunoSEQ multiplex PCR, the repertoire was profiled, and TCRdb retains in-frame clones only, with some absent. The sample consists of about 140,000 clones, roughly 80% of them appearing once. The clonotype was recovered from a human donor with alopecia areata. Here the sequenced sample was CD8+ T cells sorted from blood, taken at week 4, from a patient treated with tofacitinib. The gene calls are TRBV30 and TRBJ2-1, with D unresolved. The chain's CDR3 is CAWEGSRSYNEQFF. CDR3 DNA sequence: TGTGCCTGGGAAGGGTCACGCTCCTACAATGAGCAGTTCTTC.